This TCR beta chain was recovered during a study of CD8 T cells in Susac syndrome. RNA was extracted with the RNeasy kit, and a quantity of roughly 0.5 to 1 ug was reverse transcribed using random hexamers. The TCR beta CDR3 was amplified by immunoSEQ multiplex PCR across 54 Vbeta, 13 Jbeta. TCRdb re-derived calls from the immunoSEQ multiplex PCR reads in MiXCR, one entry per CDR3 protein. The sample holds about 200,000 distinct CDR3 sequences; 95% are singletons and the top ten take 0.095% to 0.12%. The V gene lost 4 bases and the J gene lost 5 bases, with 10 bases spanning the gap. Germline assignment: CDR1 SGHRS and CDR2 YFSETQ. CDR3 size: 13 residues.

The sequenced sample consisted of CD4+ T cells from PBMCs. This TCR came from a human donor in good health. The V gene is TRBV5-1, the J gene TRBJ2-1; maybe TRBD2 (6 bases). CDR3 protein: CASSVGLHNEQFF. DNA of the CDR3: TGCGCCAGCAGCGTGGGACTCCACAATGAGCAGTTCTTC. The full variable domain, with the rest looked up from reference TRBV5-1 and TRBJ2-1, is KAGVTQTPRYLIKTRGQQVTLSCSPISGHRSVSWYQQTPGQGLQFLFEYFSETQRNKGNFPGRFSGRQFSNSRSEMNVSTLELGDSALYLCASSVGLHNEQFFGPGTRLTVL.